One sample yielded the 7 T cell receptor beta chains listed below, sequenced in a study of blood T cell repertoires in COVID-19. Data came from immunoSEQ multiplex PCR; TCRdb stores just in-frame clones and leaves some out. Among about 330,000 clones listed, over 70% were seen once. Sequencing was performed on PBMCs or T cells enriched from blood (not recorded which). These TCRs come from a man aged 25 to 40 who had recovered from COVID-19.

Comments on this clone: The same CDR3 arises from other DNA sequences in this sample as well. This chain links TRBV5-6 with TRBJ1-2; D unresolved. The CDR3 consists of 12 residues. V lost 4 bases and J 5 bases, leaving 9 bases between the germline ends. Germline lookup yields CDR1 SGHDT and CDR2 YYEEEE. The CDR3, as DNA: TGTGCCAGCAGCACGGGTGGGTATGGCTACACCTTC. Amino acids: CASSTGGYGYTF. The full variable domain, with the rest looked up from reference TRBV5-6 and TRBJ1-2, is DAGVTQSPTHLIKTRGQQVTLRCSPKSGHDTVSWYQQALGQGPQFIFQYYEEEERQRGNFPDRFSGHQFPNYSSELNVNALLLGDSALYLCASSTGGYGYTFGSGTRLTVV.

The CDR3 nucleotides are TGTGCCAGCAGCCAAGATTTACGACAGGGCCTTTACGAGCAGTACTTC. It yields the protein CASSQDLRQGLYEQYF. The chain employs TRBV3-1 (or the pseudogene TRBV3-2) and TRBJ2-7, with 7 bases fitting TRBD1. The CDR3 sequence is 16 residues long. The V and J ends lost 0 bases and 4 bases, in that order; junction bases with no gene match: 9. Germline CDR1 LGHDT, CDR2 YNNKEL (reference sequence).

This chain uses TRBV19 with TRBJ2-2, with D possibly matching TRBD2 (6 bases). V shed 7 bases and J shed 4 bases, with 13 bases lying between them. The CDR3 extends over 14 amino acids. Germline V gene data show CDR1 as LNHDA and CDR2 as SQIVND (reference sequence). The CDR3 is CASNGGVVTGELFF. CDR3 sequence (DNA): TGTGCCAGTAATGGAGGGGTGGTCACCGGGGAGCTGTTTTTT. Supplemented by reference TRBV19 and TRBJ2-2, the full variable domain reads DGGITQSPKYLFRKEGQNVTLSCEQNLNHDAMYWYRQDPGQGLRLIYYSQIVNDFQKGDIAEGYSVSREKKESFPLTVTSAQKNPTAFYLCASNGGVVTGELFFGEGSRLTVL.

The chain links TRBV27 to TRBJ2-3; no clear D gene. Germline V gene lookup returns CDR1 MNHEY and CDR2 SMNVEV (reference sequence). This CDR3 comprises 11 residues. V lost 3 bases to trimming and J lost 5 bases, with 3 bases between them. The CDR3 region has the DNA TGTGCCAGCAGTTTTATAGATACGCAGTATTTT. Translation: CASSFIDTQYF.

The chain links TRBV19 to TRBJ1-2; D possibly corresponds to TRBD1 (5 bases). CDR3 size: 15 residues. The V end was cut by 1 base, the J end by 4 bases, with 13 bases between. In germline, CDR1 is LNHDA, CDR2 SQIVND (reference sequence). The CDR3 loop is CASSIGTNRPYGYTF. The CDR3 DNA reads as TGTGCCAGTAGTATAGGCACCAACAGGCCCTATGGCTACACCTTC.

This sequence joins TRBV4-1 and TRBJ1-1, with D possibly TRBD1 on 5 matching bases. CDR3 length: 18 residues. Between the trimmed V and J ends, which lost 0 bases and 1 base, there was a span of 18 bases. Germline V CDR1 and CDR2: MGHRA, YSYEKL. Written as DNA, the CDR3 is TGCGCCAGCAGCCAAGATGCGGGGGTCGGAGGCAAGAACACTGAAGCTTTCTTT. This sequence encodes CASSQDAGVGGKNTEAFF.

This rearrangement joins TRBV5-1 to TRBJ1-1; TRBD1 matches at 7 bases. There are 16 residues in the CDR3. V shed 3 bases and J 2 bases; nucleotides not matched to a gene: 10. Germline lookup yields CDR1 SGHRS and CDR2 YFSETQ. CDR3 nucleotides: TGCGCCAGCAGCTCCGGACAGGTACATGGAAACACTGAAGCTTTCTTT. Translating gives CASSSGQVHGNTEAFF.